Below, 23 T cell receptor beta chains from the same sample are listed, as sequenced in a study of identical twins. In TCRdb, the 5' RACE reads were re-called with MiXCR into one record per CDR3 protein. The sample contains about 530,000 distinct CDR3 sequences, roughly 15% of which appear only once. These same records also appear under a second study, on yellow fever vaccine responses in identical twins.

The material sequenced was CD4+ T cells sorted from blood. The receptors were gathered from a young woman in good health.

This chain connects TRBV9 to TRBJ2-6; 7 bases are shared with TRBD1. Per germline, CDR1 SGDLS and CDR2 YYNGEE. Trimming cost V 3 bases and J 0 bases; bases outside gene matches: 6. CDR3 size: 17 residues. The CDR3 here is CASSEGTASSGANVLTF. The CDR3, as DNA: TGTGCCAGCAGCGAAGGGACAGCGTCCTCTGGGGCCAACGTCCTGACTTTC.

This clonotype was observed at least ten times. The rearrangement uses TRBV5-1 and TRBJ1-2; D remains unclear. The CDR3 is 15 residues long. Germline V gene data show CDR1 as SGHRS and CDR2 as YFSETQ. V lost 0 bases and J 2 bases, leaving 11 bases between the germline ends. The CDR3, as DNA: TGCGCCAGCAGCTTGGACCTGATGGGGAACTATGGCTACACCTTC. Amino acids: CASSLDLMGNYGYTF.

The DNA for the CDR3 is TGTGCCAGCAGCCAATACCAATCCACTAGCACAGATACGCAGTATTTT. It encodes CASSQYQSTSTDTQYF. This chain links TRBV3-1 with TRBJ2-3; D not certain. The CDR3 extends over 16 amino acids. Germline loops: CDR1 LGHDT, CDR2 YNNKEL (reference sequence). The ends were cut back, 2 bases at V and 0 bases at J, with 12 bases in the middle.

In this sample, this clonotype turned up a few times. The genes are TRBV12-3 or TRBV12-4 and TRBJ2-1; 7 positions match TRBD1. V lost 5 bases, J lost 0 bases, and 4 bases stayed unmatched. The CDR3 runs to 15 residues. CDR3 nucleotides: TGTGCCAGCAGTACAGGGGCTTTCTCCTACAATGAGCAGTTCTTC. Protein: CASSTGAFSYNEQFF.

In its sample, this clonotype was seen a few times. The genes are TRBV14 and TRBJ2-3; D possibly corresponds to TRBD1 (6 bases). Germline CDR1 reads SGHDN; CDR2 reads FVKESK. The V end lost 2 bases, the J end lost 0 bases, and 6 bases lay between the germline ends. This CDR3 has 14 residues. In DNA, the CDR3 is TGTGCCAGCAGCCAACAGGGGAGCACAGATACGCAGTATTTT. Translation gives CASSQQGSTDTQYF.

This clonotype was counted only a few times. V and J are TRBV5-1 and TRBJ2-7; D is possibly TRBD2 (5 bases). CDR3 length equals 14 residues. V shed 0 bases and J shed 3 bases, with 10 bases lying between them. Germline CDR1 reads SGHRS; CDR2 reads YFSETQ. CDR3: CASSLDPGNYEQYF. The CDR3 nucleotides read TGCGCCAGCAGCTTGGATCCGGGGAACTACGAGCAGTACTTC.

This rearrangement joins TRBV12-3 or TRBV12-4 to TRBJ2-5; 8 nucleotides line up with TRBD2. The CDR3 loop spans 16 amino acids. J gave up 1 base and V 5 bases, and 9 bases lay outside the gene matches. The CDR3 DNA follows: TGTGCCAGCAGTGCCAGCGGGAGATGGGGCCAAGAGACCCAGTACTTC. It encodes CASSASGRWGQETQYF.

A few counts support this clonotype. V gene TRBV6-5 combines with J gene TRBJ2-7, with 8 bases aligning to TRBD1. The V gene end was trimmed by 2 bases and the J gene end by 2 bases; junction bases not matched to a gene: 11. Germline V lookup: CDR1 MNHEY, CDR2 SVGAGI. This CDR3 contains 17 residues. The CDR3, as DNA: TGTGCCAGCAGTTACCATAGGACAGGGTTTGACGCCTACGAGCAGTACTTC. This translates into CASSYHRTGFDAYEQYF.

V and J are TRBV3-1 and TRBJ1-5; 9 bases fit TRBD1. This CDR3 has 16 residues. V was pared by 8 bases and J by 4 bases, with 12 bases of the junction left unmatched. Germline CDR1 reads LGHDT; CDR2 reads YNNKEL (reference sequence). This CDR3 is CASSITGGAGNQPQHF. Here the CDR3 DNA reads TGTGCCAGCTCGATTACAGGGGGCGCTGGGAATCAGCCCCAGCATTTT. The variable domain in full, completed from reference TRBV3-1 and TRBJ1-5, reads DTAVSQTPKYLVTQMGNDKSIKCEQNLGHDTMYWYKQDSKKFLKIMFSYNNKELIINETVPNRFSPKSPDKAHLNLHINSLELGDSAVYFCASSITGGAGNQPQHFGDGTRLSIL.

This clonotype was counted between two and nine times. CDR3 sequence (DNA): TGTGCCAGCTCAGACAGGACTAACTATGGCTACACCTTC. As protein: CASSDRTNYGYTF. The chain joins TRBV12-3 or TRBV12-4 to TRBJ1-2, with a possible D match to TRBD1 (6 bases). Trimming took 8 bases from V and 0 from J, leaving 10 bases between them. This CDR3 comprises 13 residues.

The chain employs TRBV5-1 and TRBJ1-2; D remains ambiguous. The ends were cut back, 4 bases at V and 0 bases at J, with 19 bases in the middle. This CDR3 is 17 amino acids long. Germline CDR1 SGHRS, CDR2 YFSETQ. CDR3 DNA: TGCGCCAGCAGCCCGTCAATGGGAGGGCTTACTAACTATGGCTACACCTTC. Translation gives CASSPSMGGLTNYGYTF.

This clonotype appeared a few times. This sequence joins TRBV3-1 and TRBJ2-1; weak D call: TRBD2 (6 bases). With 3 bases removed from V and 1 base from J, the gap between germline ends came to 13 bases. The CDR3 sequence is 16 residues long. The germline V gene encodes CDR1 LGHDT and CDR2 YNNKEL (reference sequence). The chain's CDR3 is CASSHWGVSSYNEQFF. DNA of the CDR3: TGTGCCAGCAGCCACTGGGGGGTTTCGTCCTACAATGAGCAGTTCTTC.

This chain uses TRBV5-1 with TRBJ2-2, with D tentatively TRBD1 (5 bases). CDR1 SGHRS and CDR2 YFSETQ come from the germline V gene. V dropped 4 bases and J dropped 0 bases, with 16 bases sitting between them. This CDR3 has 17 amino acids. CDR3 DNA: TGCGCCAGCAGCCCCAGGGTCGGTTCTGCGAACACCGGGGAGCTGTTTTTT. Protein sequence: CASSPRVGSANTGELFF. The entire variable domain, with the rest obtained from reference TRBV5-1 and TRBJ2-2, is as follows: KAGVTQTPRYLIKTRGQQVTLSCSPISGHRSVSWYQQTPGQGLQFLFEYFSETQRNKGNFPGRFSGRQFSNSRSEMNVSTLELGDSALYLCASSPRVGSANTGELFFGEGSRLTVL.

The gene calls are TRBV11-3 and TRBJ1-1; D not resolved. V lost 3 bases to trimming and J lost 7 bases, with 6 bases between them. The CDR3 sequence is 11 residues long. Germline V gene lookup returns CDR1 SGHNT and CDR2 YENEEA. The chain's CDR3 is CASSLNLEAFF. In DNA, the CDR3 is TGTGCCAGCAGCTTGAACCTTGAAGCTTTCTTT.

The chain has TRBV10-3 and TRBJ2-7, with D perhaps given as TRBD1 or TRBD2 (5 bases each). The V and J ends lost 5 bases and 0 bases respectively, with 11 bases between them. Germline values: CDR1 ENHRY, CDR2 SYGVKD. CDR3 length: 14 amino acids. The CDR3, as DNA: TGTGCCATCAGTCGGGACGCTCACTCCTACGAGCAGTACGTC. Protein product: CAISRDAHSYEQYV.

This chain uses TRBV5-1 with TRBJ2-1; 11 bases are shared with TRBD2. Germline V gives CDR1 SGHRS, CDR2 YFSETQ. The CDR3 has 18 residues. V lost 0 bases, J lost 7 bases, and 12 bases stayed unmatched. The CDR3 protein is CASSLAGPRTSGWNEQFF. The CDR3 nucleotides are TGCGCCAGCAGCTTGGCGGGGCCCAGGACTAGCGGGTGGAATGAGCAGTTCTTC.

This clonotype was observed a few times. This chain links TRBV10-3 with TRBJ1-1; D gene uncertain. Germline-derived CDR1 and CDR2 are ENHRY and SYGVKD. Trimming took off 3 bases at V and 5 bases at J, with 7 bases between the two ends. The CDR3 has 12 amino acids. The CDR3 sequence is CAISERRTEAFF. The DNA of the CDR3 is TGTGCCATCAGTGAAAGAAGGACTGAAGCTTTCTTT.

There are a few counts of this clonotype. Here the CDR3 reads CASSWTWSNEQFF. CDR3 sequence (DNA): TGTGCCAGCAGCTGGACTTGGTCCAATGAGCAGTTCTTC. The chain combines TRBV5-4 with TRBJ2-1, with D possibly TRBD2 on 5 matching bases. The germline V gene encodes CDR1 SGHNT and CDR2 YYREEE (reference sequence). The CDR3 loop spans 13 amino acids. V lost 3 bases to trimming and J lost 6 bases, with 10 bases between them.

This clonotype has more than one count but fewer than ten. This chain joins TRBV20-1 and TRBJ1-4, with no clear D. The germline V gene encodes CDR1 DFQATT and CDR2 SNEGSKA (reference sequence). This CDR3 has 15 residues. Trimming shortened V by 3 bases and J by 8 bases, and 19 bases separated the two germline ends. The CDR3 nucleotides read TGCAGTGCTAGCCCCGCCGACGGCTGGAGCGAAAAACTGTTTTTT. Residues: CSASPADGWSEKLFF.

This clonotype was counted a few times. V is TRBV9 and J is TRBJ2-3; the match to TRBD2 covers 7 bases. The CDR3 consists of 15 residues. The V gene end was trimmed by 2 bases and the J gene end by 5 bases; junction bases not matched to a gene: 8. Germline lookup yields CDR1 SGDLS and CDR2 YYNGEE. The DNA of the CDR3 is TGTGCCAGCAGCGTCTTGGGGGTAGCGGGAGATACGCAGTATTTT. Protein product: CASSVLGVAGDTQYF.

CDR3 DNA sequence: TGTGCCAGCAGTTTATATGGGGACCGTGGGGCCAACGTCCTGACTTTC. It translates to CASSLYGDRGANVLTF. The chain carries TRBV28 and TRBJ2-6; D is possibly TRBD1 or TRBD2 (5 bases each). Trimming took 1 base from V and 3 from J, leaving 10 bases between them. This CDR3 region has 16 residues. Germline V CDR1 and CDR2: MDHEN, SYDVKM.

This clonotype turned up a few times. The CDR3 coding sequence is TGTGCCAGCAGCTTAACGTCGAAGGCACTAGCGGGAGTATCCTACGAGCAGTACTTC. The encoded protein is CASSLTSKALAGVSYEQYF. The V gene is TRBV7-3, the J gene TRBJ2-7; 11 bases are a match to TRBD2. Germline V lookup: CDR1 SGHTA, CDR2 FQGTGA. V lost 0 bases to trimming and J lost 1 base; unmatched junction nucleotides: 11. The CDR3 contains 19 residues.

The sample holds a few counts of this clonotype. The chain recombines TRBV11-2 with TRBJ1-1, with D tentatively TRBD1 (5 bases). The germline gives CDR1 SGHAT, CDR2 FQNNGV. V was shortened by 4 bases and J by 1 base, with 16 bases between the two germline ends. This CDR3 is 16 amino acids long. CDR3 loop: CASSYGPGVANTEAFF. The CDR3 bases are TGTGCCAGCAGCTACGGGCCGGGGGTCGCGAACACTGAAGCTTTCTTT.